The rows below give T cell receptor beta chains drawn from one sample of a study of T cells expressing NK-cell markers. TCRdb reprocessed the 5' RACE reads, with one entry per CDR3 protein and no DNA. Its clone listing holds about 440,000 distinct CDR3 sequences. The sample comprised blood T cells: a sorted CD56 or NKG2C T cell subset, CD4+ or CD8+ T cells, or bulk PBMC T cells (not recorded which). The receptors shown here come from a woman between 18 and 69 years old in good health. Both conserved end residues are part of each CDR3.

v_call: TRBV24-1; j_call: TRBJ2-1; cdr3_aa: CAASASSYNEQFF
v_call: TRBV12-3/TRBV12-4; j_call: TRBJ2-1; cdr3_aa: CASSLSAGGLYNEQFF
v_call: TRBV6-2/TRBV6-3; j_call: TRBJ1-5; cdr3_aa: CASSYSDSPNQPQHF
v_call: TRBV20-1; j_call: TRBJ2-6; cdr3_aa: CSVRPQGVTGANVLTF
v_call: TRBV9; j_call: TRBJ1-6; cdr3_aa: CASSGSDTYNSPLHF
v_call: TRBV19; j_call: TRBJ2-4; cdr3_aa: CASSETGGKNIQYF
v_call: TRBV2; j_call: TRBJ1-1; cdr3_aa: CASSAVRTEAFF
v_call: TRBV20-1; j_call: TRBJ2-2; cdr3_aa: CSARDRDLAARRLGELFF
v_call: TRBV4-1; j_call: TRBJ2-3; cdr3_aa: CASSPLGIDTQYF
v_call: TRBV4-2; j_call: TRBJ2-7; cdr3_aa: CASSQEGWDRGGEQYF
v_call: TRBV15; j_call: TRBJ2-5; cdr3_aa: CATSRAYDQETQYF
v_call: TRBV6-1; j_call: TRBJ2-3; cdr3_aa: CASRGTRGRILTSTDTQYF
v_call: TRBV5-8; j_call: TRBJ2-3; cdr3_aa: CASSYGTSGSTDTQYF